This is a list of T cell receptor beta chains from one sample in a study of CD8+ T cells in alopecia areata. Sequencing used immunoSEQ multiplex PCR; TCRdb keeps in-frame clones, though not all of them. The sample shows 35,000 to 45,000 clones, approximately 92% of them seen only once. The starting material was CD8+ T cells sorted from blood, obtained at week 24, from a patient treated with tofacitinib. These receptors were taken from a human donor with alopecia areata. Both conserved end residues are part of each CDR3. The D gene is left open where the match is weak. The size entry is marked missing in some rows and otherwise reads once, few, many or a size class.

TRBV4-3	TRBJ2-3	NA	NA	TGCGCCAGCAGCCAAGATCTACATACGCAGTATTTT	CASSQDLHTQYF
TRBV15	TRBJ2-1	once	NA	TGTGCCTCAAGTGGGGGACCTCCCTACAATGAGCAGTTCTTC	CASSGGPPYNEQFF
TRBV6-1	TRBJ2-1	few	TRBD2	TGTGCCAGCAGTGAAGAGGGGCTGCGGGGGTCCTACAATGAGCAGTTCTTC	CASSEEGLRGSYNEQFF
TRBV5-4	TRBJ1-2	NA	NA	TGTGCCAGCAGGCTGTCGGGTGCGGGCTATGGCTACACCTTC	CASRLSGAGYGYTF
TRBV9	TRBJ2-7	NA	TRBD2	TGTGCCAGCAGCCTGGGCGGGGGGACCTACGAGCAGTACTTC	CASSLGGGTYEQYF
TRBV28	TRBJ1-2	once	NA	TGTGCCAGCAGTTTTATCGGGGGAGGGTATGGCTACACCTTC	CASSFIGGGYGYTF
TRBV28	TRBJ2-7	once	NA	TGTGCCAGCAGTTTATCCGACTACGAGCAGTACTTC	CASSLSDYEQYF
TRBV29-1	TRBJ2-7	NA	NA	TGCAGCGTTGTGATGGCCTACGAGCAGTACTTC	CSVVMAYEQYF
TRBV7-9	TRBJ2-2	NA	NA	TGTGCCAGCAGCTCAAAAAACACCGGGGAGCTGTTTTTT	CASSSKNTGELFF
TRBV6-1	TRBJ1-1	NA	NA	TGTGCCAGCAACAAAAGGGAATTCGGGAACACTGAAGCTTTCTTT	CASNKREFGNTEAFF